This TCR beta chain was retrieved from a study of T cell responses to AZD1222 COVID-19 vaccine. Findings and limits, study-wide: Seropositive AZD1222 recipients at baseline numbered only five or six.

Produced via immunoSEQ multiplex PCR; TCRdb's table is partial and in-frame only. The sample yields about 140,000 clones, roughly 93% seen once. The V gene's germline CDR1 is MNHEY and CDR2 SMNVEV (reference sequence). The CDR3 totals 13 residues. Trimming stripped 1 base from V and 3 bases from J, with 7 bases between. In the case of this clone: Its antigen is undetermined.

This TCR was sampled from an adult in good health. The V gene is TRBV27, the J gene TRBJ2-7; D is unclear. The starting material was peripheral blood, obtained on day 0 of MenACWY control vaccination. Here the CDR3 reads CASSLYADYEQYF. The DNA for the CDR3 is TGTGCCAGCAGTTTATACGCTGACTACGAGCAGTACTTC.